The 9 T cell receptor beta chains below all came from one sample that was sequenced in a study of blood T cell repertoires in COVID-19. Clones were sequenced by immunoSEQ multiplex PCR, and TCRdb holds only the in-frame ones, with some missing. The sample lists approximately 94,000 clones; roughly 87% were seen once. Sequenced: peripheral blood. Source of these receptors: a man aged 25 to 40 in a cohort sampled during active COVID-19.

This chain uses TRBV7-9 with TRBJ1-6; D not certain. Germline assignment: CDR1 SEHNR and CDR2 FQNEAQ (reference sequence). This CDR3 has 16 amino acids. Between the trimmed V and J ends, which lost 1 base and 0 bases, there was a span of 7 bases. This CDR3 is CASSLVASSYNSPLHF. CDR3 DNA sequence: TGTGCCAGCAGCTTAGTTGCGAGCTCCTATAATTCACCCCTCCACTTT.

The rearrangement links TRBV7-9 to TRBJ2-1; 7 positions agree with TRBD1. The CDR3 consists of 14 residues. The germline V gene has CDR1 SEHNR and CDR2 FQNEAQ (reference sequence). Germline trimming cut 1 base from V and 9 bases from J; bases unmatched to any gene: 6. The CDR3 sequence is CASSLVGQAGEQFF. CDR3 in DNA: TGTGCCAGCAGCTTAGTAGGACAGGCAGGTGAGCAGTTCTTC.

V gene TRBV6-5 combines with J gene TRBJ2-3; D perhaps matches TRBD2 (5 bases). Deletions cut 7 bases from V and 5 bases from J, with 13 bases between. From germline, CDR1 is MNHEY and CDR2 SVGAGI. The CDR3 is 13 residues long. CDR3 coding DNA: TGTGCCAGCACTTATGCCGAGGGAGATACGCAGTATTTT. This codes for CASTYAEGDTQYF.

V is TRBV27 and J is TRBJ2-1; 10 bases fit TRBD2. V lost 4 bases to trimming and J lost 4 bases; unmatched junction nucleotides: 10. The CDR3 spans 17 residues. Germline loops: CDR1 MNHEY, CDR2 SMNVEV (reference sequence). The CDR3 DNA reads TGTGCCAGCAGTTCTAATCCCGCAGCGGGGGGGTACAATGAGCAGTTCTTC. It is translated as CASSSNPAAGGYNEQFF.

This rearrangement joins TRBV28 to TRBJ2-7; 7 bases align to TRBD2. This CDR3 has 12 amino acids. The ends lost 6 bases at V and 8 bases at J; junction bases unmatched: 7. Germline V CDR1 and CDR2: MDHEN, SYDVKM. The CDR3 DNA is TGTGCCAGCAGCCTGGGGGGAGGGAAGCAGTACTTC. It codes for CASSLGGGKQYF.

The chain joins TRBV10-3 to TRBJ1-1; 7 nucleotides match TRBD1. The trim removed 9 bases at V and 4 bases at J, leaving 17 bases unmatched. Germline CDR1 reads ENHRY; CDR2 reads SYGVKD. The CDR3 extends over 16 amino acids. This CDR3 is CAITRNTGAGFTEAFF. The CDR3 nucleotides are TGTGCCATTACCCGCAACACAGGGGCAGGGTTCACTGAAGCTTTCTTT.

This sequence joins TRBV5-1 and TRBJ2-5; 10 bases line up with TRBD2. The germline CDR1 and CDR2 sequences are SGHRS and YFSETQ. CDR3 length equals 16 residues. With 0 bases clipped from V and 1 base from J, the junction kept 3 bases outside the gene matches. The CDR3 region has the DNA TGCGCCAGCAGCTTGGAACAGCGGGGGGGCCAAGAGACCCAGTACTTC. Translated, it gives CASSLEQRGGQETQYF.

V is TRBV19 and J is TRBJ2-3, with 10 bases aligning to TRBD1. The germline V gene has CDR1 LNHDA and CDR2 SQIVND (reference sequence). The junction had 9 bases not matched to a gene; V was cut back by 2 bases and J by 4 bases. CDR3 length: 17 residues. CDR3 amino acids: CASSIRGQGRTADTQYF. The DNA for the CDR3 is TGTGCCAGTAGTATAAGGGGACAGGGGCGCACCGCAGATACGCAGTATTTT.

The chain employs TRBV15 and TRBJ2-2; D remains ambiguous. In germline, CDR1 is LNHNV, CDR2 YYDKDF (reference sequence). V was clipped by 0 bases and J by 6 bases, with 8 bases between them. This CDR3 has 14 amino acids. Here the CDR3 reads CATSRDLVAGELFF. CDR3 bases: TGTGCCACCAGCAGAGATCTGGTAGCCGGGGAGCTGTTTTTT. Variable domain in full (rest from reference TRBV15 and TRBJ2-2): DAMVIQNPRYQVTQFGKPVTLSCSQTLNHNVMYWYQQKSSQAPKLLFHYYDKDFNNEADTPDNFQSRRPNTSFCFLDIRSPGLGDTAMYLCATSRDLVAGELFFGEGSRLTVL.